The rows below give T cell receptor beta chains drawn from one sample of a study of shared clonotypes between healthy human individuals. Profiled with immunoSEQ multiplex PCR; TCRdb holds only in-frame clones, not every one. This sample yields about 2.2 million clones, of which 93% are seen a single time; more than 1.5% belongs to the top ten. Sequenced material: naive CD8+ T cells from PBMCs. The receptor source for this set is a young man in good health. Some clones in this sample may be carry-over from other donors' samples. The CDR3 runs from the conserved cysteine through the conserved F or W. Each record gives: V gene, J gene, CDR3 protein.

TRBV25-1	TRBJ2-1	CASSDERELVVPQFF
TRBV28	TRBJ1-5	CASSFRTSWGNQPQHF
TRBV4-1	TRBJ2-7	CASSQGLAGVTYEQYF
TRBV4-1	TRBJ1-1	CASSHIRSTSTEAFF
TRBV19	TRBJ2-1	CASSIGGTSGSNYNEQFF
TRBV7-9	TRBJ2-7	CASSLGIGGEQYF
TRBV14	TRBJ2-7	CASSQEGLAGWIYEQYF
TRBV19	TRBJ2-7	CASSLRQGFYEQYF
TRBV4-3	TRBJ2-7	CASSQWGRGPEELSYEQYF
TRBV11-2	TRBJ2-5	CASSLEMETQYF
TRBV30	TRBJ2-5	CAWSVGRGETQYF
TRBV28	TRBJ2-5	CASSLLRETQYF
TRBV11-1	TRBJ2-7	CASSPIFGEQYF
TRBV28	TRBJ2-3	CASSQGLAGAGDTQYF
TRBV7-2	TRBJ2-3	CASSFITLAGSTDTQYF
TRBV6-6	TRBJ1-1	CASSNPPGHTEAFF
TRBV19	TRBJ2-4	CASSTVPLAKNIQYF
TRBV27	TRBJ2-1	CASSRAVYNEQFF
TRBV2	TRBJ2-5	CASTQQQGLQETQYF